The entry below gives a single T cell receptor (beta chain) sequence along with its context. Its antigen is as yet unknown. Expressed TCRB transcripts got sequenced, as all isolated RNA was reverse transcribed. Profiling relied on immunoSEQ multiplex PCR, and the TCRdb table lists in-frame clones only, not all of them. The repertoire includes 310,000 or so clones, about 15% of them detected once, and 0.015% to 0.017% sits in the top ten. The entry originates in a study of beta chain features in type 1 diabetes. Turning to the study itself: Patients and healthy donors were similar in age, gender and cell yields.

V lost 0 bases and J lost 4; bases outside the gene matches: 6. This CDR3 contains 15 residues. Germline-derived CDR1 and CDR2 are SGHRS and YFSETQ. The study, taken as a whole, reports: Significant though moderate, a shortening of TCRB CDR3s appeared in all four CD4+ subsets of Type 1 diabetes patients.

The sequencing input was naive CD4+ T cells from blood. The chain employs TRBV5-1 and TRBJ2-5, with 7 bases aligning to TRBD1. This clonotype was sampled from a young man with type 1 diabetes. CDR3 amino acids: CASSLGQGGRETQYF. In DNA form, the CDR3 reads TGCGCCAGCAGCTTGGGACAGGGTGGACGAGAGACCCAGTACTTC.